Below are 7 T cell receptor beta chains sequenced from a single sample in a study of cytomegalovirus exposure and HLA in healthy donors. The PCR was carried out with 60 Vbeta primers and 13 Jbeta primers. Using immunoSEQ multiplex PCR, the repertoire was profiled, and TCRdb retains in-frame clones only, with some absent. The sample lists roughly 110,000 clones, about 68% occurring once. The sample consisted of PBMCs. The source is a woman aged 40 to 49 in good health and CMV-seropositive.

This rearrangement joins TRBV6-5 to TRBJ2-3; D is unresolved. V lost 3 bases to trimming and J lost 0 bases, with 7 bases between them. Germline V gene lookup returns CDR1 MNHEY and CDR2 SVGAGI. The CDR3 length is 14 residues. This CDR3 is CASSYLASTDTQYF. The DNA for the CDR3 is TGTGCCAGCAGTTATCTGGCTAGCACAGATACGCAGTATTTT.

V and J are TRBV5-1 and TRBJ2-5; 8 bases match TRBD1. CDR1 SGHRS and CDR2 YFSETQ come from the germline V gene. The ends lost 0 bases at V and 4 bases at J; junction bases unmatched: 5. The CDR3 has 15 residues. This CDR3 reads CASSLVGTGGETQYF. DNA of the CDR3: TGCGCCAGCAGCTTGGTGGGGACAGGCGGAGAGACCCAGTACTTC.

This clone was found a few times. The gene calls are TRBV7-9 and TRBJ1-2, with a tentative D call TRBD1 (6 bases). From germline, CDR1 is SEHNR and CDR2 FQNEAQ (reference sequence). Between the trimmed V and J ends, which lost 5 bases and 8 bases, there was a span of 15 bases. The CDR3 has 13 amino acids. CDR3 in amino acids: CASSTTGEGGYTF. CDR3 coding DNA: TGTGCCAGCAGCACGACAGGAGAAGGCGGCTACACCTTC.

This clone occurred a few times. The chain employs TRBV7-6 and TRBJ2-7; D is possibly TRBD1 (6 bases). From germline, CDR1 is SGHVS and CDR2 FNYEAQ. CDR3 length: 18 amino acids. V lost 2 bases and J 1 base, leaving 21 bases between the germline ends. This CDR3 reads CASSLSPTGQIRSYEQYF. Written as DNA, the CDR3 is TGTGCCAGCAGCTTATCGCCTACAGGGCAAATAAGGTCCTACGAGCAGTACTTC.

V is TRBV21-1 and J is TRBJ1-1; the table's D call TRBD1 went unverified against the DNA. TRBV21-1 is recorded as a pseudogene. The CDR3 is 13 amino acids. The CDR3 loop is CASRKGSNTEAFF. CDR3 nucleotide sequence: TGTGCCAGCAGGAAGGGGTCGAACACTGAAGCTTTCTTT.

This chain connects TRBV2 to TRBJ1-1; tentative D call: TRBD1 (6 bases). Germline loops: CDR1 SNHLY, CDR2 FYNNEI. This CDR3 comprises 15 residues. Trimming pared 5 bases from V and 3 bases from J, leaving 16 bases between. CDR3: CASSSQGGKDTEAFF. The CDR3 bases are TGTGCCAGCAGTTCACAGGGAGGGAAGGACACTGAAGCTTTCTTT.

This clone was detected once. The chain couples TRBV19 to TRBJ1-4, with D unclear. The germline V and J ends were trimmed by 3 bases and 7 bases, with 18 bases remaining between them. The CDR3 has 16 residues. Germline CDR1 is LNHDA and CDR2 is SQIVND (reference sequence). The CDR3 sequence is CASSILGDAEAEKLFF. As DNA, the CDR3 is TGTGCCAGTAGTATTCTCGGGGATGCCGAAGCTGAAAAACTGTTTTTT. Full variable domain (outside the CDR3, taken from reference TRBV19 and TRBJ1-4): DGGITQSPKYLFRKEGQNVTLSCEQNLNHDAMYWYRQDPGQGLRLIYYSQIVNDFQKGDIAEGYSVSREKKESFPLTVTSAQKNPTAFYLCASSILGDAEAEKLFFGSGTQLSVL.